This T cell receptor beta chain is from a study of T cell responses to AZD1222 COVID-19 vaccine. Notes on the study in general: A reported finding is that nearly half of spike-specific TCRs target unmutated variant regions.

Repertoires were generated with immunoSEQ multiplex PCR, while TCRdb's copy carries only in-frame clones and drops some. Of 120,000 or so clones listed, around 80% were seen once; the top ten hold roughly a quarter. A word on this clone: Its antigen is undetermined.

V lost 3 bases and J 6 bases, leaving 9 bases between the germline ends. Per germline, CDR1 LNHDA and CDR2 SQIVND (reference sequence). This CDR3 spans 13 amino acids. The chain couples TRBV19 to TRBJ1-5; tentative D call: TRBD1 (5 bases). This receptor was identified in an adult who received the AZD1222 COVID-19 vaccine. Sequences were derived from peripheral blood, sampled 28 days after the second AZD1222 dose. CDR3 residues: CASSIEGVQPQHF. As DNA, the CDR3 is TGTGCCAGTAGTATTGAAGGGGTTCAGCCCCAGCATTTT.